The 20 T cell receptor beta chains below all came from one sample that was sequenced in a study of cytomegalovirus exposure and HLA in healthy donors. Amplification used 60 Vbeta primers and 13 Jbeta primers. This table comes from immunoSEQ multiplex PCR, and its TCRdb copy is limited to in-frame clones, with some not included. The table includes about 120,000 clones, 75% to 85% detected once. Specimen: PBMCs. Every receptor here comes from a young man in good health and CMV-seropositive.

The rearrangement uses TRBV27 and TRBJ2-7, with a tentative D call TRBD1 (6 bases). Trimming stripped 5 bases from V and 3 bases from J, with 20 bases between. The germline gives CDR1 MNHEY, CDR2 SMNVEV (reference sequence). This CDR3 spans 16 amino acids. CDR3 amino acids: CASSVTGGRGFYEQYF. The CDR3 DNA sequence: TGTGCCAGCAGTGTTACTGGGGGCCGAGGGTTCTACGAGCAGTACTTC.

V and J are TRBV5-1 and TRBJ1-6; 8 bases fit TRBD1. The V segment lost 0 bases and the J segment 8 bases; nucleotides outside the gene matches: 7. Germline V gene data show CDR1 as SGHRS and CDR2 as YFSETQ. CDR3 length: 16 residues. The CDR3, as DNA: TGCGCCAGCAGCTTGGTGCCAGGGGGCCTGGATTCACCCCTCCACTTT. It translates to CASSLVPGGLDSPLHF.

The chain carries TRBV9 and TRBJ1-1, with 7 bases matching TRBD1. J gave up 3 bases and V 4 bases, and 6 bases lay outside the gene matches. Per the germline V gene, CDR1 is SGDLS and CDR2 is YYNGEE. CDR3 size: 14 residues. The CDR3 DNA reads as TGTGCCAGCAGCCCCGGGACAGCGGACACTGAAGCTTTCTTT. Protein sequence: CASSPGTADTEAFF.

This clone was seen a handful of times. The DNA for the CDR3 is TGTGCTAGTGGTTTGTCCAGGGAAATTCAGTACTTC. Translation gives CASGLSREIQYF. The rearrangement uses TRBV12-5 and TRBJ2-4; D may be TRBD1 (5 bases). Deletions cut 2 bases from V and 10 bases from J, with 9 bases between. CDR3 length: 12 amino acids. CDR1 LGHNT and CDR2 FRNRAP come from the germline V gene.

The gene calls are TRBV29-1 and TRBJ2-2; 10 positions agree with TRBD2. Germline assignment: CDR1 SQVTM and CDR2 ANQGSEA. Trimming took 6 bases from V and 6 from J; bases not matched to a gene: 4. CDR3 length: 13 residues. The CDR3 sequence: CSVVLAGSGELFF. The DNA for the CDR3 is TGCAGCGTCGTACTAGCGGGGTCCGGGGAGCTGTTTTTT.

This chain joins TRBV10-3 and TRBJ1-1, with 7 bases matching TRBD1. Germline assignment: CDR1 ENHRY and CDR2 SYGVKD. V was clipped by 8 bases and J by 4 bases; unmatched bases: 7. This CDR3 region has 13 residues. The CDR3 is CAILPAGGTEAFF. CDR3 nucleotides: TGTGCCATCCTCCCAGCAGGGGGCACTGAAGCTTTCTTT.

This chain links TRBV6-5 with TRBJ1-1, with D unresolved. The germline V and J ends were trimmed by 2 bases and 1 base, with 8 bases remaining between them. The CDR3 totals 14 residues. Germline CDR1 and CDR2: MNHEY and SVGAGI. The CDR3 DNA reads as TGTGCCAGCAGTTACCAACAGTGGAACACTGAAGCTTTCTTT. It translates to CASSYQQWNTEAFF.

The chain couples TRBV5-5 to TRBJ1-6; no definite D call. V gave up 3 bases and J gave up 5 bases, with 15 bases separating them. CDR1 SGHKS and CDR2 YYEKEE come from the germline V gene (reference sequence). There are 16 residues in the CDR3. The CDR3 region has the DNA TGTGCCAGCAGCTCTGGCCAGGTGGGAGATAATTCACCCCTCCACTTT. Translated, it gives CASSSGQVGDNSPLHF. Based on the CDR3 plus reference TRBV5-5 and TRBJ1-6, the full variable domain is DAGVTQSPTHLIKTRGQQVTLRCSPISGHKSVSWYQQVLGQGPQFIFQYYEKEERGRGNFPDRFSARQFPNYSSELNVNALLLGDSALYLCASSSGQVGDNSPLHFGNGTRLTVT.

This clone was found once. The chain couples TRBV11-2 to TRBJ2-5, with 9 bases identical to TRBD1. The J call may be wrong; the DNA end is better matched by TRBJ2-7. CDR1 is SGHAT and CDR2 is FQNNGV in the germline V gene. The CDR3 is made up of 15 amino acids. The CDR3 loop reads CASSPGTGHRDEQYF. The CDR3 DNA sequence: TGTGCCAGCAGCCCCGGGACAGGGCATCGAGACGAGCAGTACTTC.

The chain employs TRBV15 and TRBJ1-4; TRBD1 agrees at 7 bases. The germline CDR1 and CDR2 sequences are LNHNV and YYDKDF (reference sequence). The CDR3 consists of 17 residues. Trimming at V came to 2 bases and at J to 7 bases, leaving 13 bases not matched to a gene. CDR3 loop: CATSRHLNRGSGEKLFF. Written as DNA, the CDR3 is TGTGCCACCAGCAGACACCTCAACAGGGGCTCGGGTGAAAAACTGTTTTTT.

This chain links TRBV11-2 with TRBJ2-3; D is undetermined. The germline gives CDR1 SGHAT, CDR2 FQNNGV. Deletions cut 2 bases from V and 5 bases from J, with 2 bases between. This CDR3 comprises 11 residues. In DNA, the CDR3 is TGTGCCAGCAGCTTACAAGATACGCAGTATTTT. The encoded protein is CASSLQDTQYF.

This rearrangement joins TRBV10-3 to TRBJ2-3; the D gene is possibly TRBD2 (7 bases). CDR3 size: 14 residues. CDR1 is ENHRY, CDR2 SYGVKD, per germline. V lost 6 bases and J 2 bases, leaving 12 bases between the germline ends. The chain's CDR3 is CAIRAGDTTDTQYF. As DNA, the CDR3 is TGTGCCATCAGGGCGGGGGACACCACAGATACGCAGTATTTT.

CDR3 bases: TGTGCCACCAGCGAACAGGGATTCACCGGGGAGCTGTTTTTT. Translated, it gives CATSEQGFTGELFF. The chain carries TRBV15 and TRBJ2-2, with D maybe TRBD1 (6 bases). The length of the CDR3 is 14 residues. Per germline, CDR1 LNHNV and CDR2 YYDKDF (reference sequence). Trimming pared 5 bases from V and 4 bases from J, leaving 11 bases between.

CDR3 coding DNA: TGCGCCAGCAGCCCCGGACAGGGGACCGGCGAGCAGTACTTC. Its protein is CASSPGQGTGEQYF. This rearrangement joins TRBV5-1 to TRBJ2-7; 9 bases match TRBD1. The CDR3 sequence is 14 residues long. CDR1 SGHRS and CDR2 YFSETQ come from the germline V gene. J lost 6 bases, V lost 4 bases, and 8 bases had no gene match.

The V gene is TRBV7-2, the J gene TRBJ2-7; D uncertain. Trimming cost V 5 bases and J 2 bases, with 7 bases left between them. The germline gives CDR1 SGHTA, CDR2 FQGNSA. The CDR3 is 12 amino acids. CDR3 loop: CASSNRAYEQYF. In nucleotides, the CDR3 is TGTGCCAGCAGCAACCGGGCCTACGAGCAGTACTTC. The whole variable domain, filled in from reference TRBV7-2 and TRBJ2-7, reads GAGVSQSPSNKVTEKGKDVELRCDPISGHTALYWYRQSLGQGLEFLIYFQGNSAPDKSGLPSDRFSAERTGGSVSTLTIQRTQQEDSAVYLCASSNRAYEQYFGPGTRLTVT.

The V and J genes are TRBV4-1 and TRBJ2-3; 13 nucleotides line up with TRBD2. CDR1 is MGHRA, CDR2 YSYEKL, per germline. The V gene end was trimmed by 3 bases and the J gene end by 3 bases; junction bases not matched to a gene: 15. There are 20 residues in the CDR3. The CDR3 nucleotides read TGCGCCAGCAGCCATCGCGGCGGCACTAGCGGGGGGGCCAGGACAGATACGCAGTATTTT. It translates to CASSHRGGTSGGARTDTQYF.

This rearrangement joins TRBV5-1 to TRBJ2-5; D remains ambiguous. TRBJ2-7 matches the DNA end more closely, so the J call is doubtful. CDR3 length: 14 amino acids. CDR1 SGHRS and CDR2 YFSETQ come from the germline V gene. The CDR3 DNA follows: TGCGCCAGCAGCTTGGCAGCCATCCACTACGAGCAGTACTTC. It codes for CASSLAAIHYEQYF.

The chain uses TRBV27 and TRBJ2-1; no clear D. The V end was cut by 2 bases, the J end by 0 bases, with 8 bases between. Germline assignment: CDR1 MNHEY and CDR2 SMNVEV (reference sequence). The CDR3 is made up of 15 amino acids. In nucleotides, the CDR3 is TGTGCCAGCAGTTTAATGGTCGGCTCCTACAATGAGCAGTTCTTC. This encodes CASSLMVGSYNEQFF.

The chain carries TRBV28 and TRBJ1-2, with D maybe TRBD1 (5 bases). Per germline, CDR1 MDHEN and CDR2 SYDVKM. With 2 bases removed from V and 8 bases from J, the gap between germline ends came to 12 bases. CDR3 length equals 13 residues. The DNA of the CDR3 is TGTGCCAGCAGTTTAGTATCAGGGAACGGCTACACCTTC. Translation gives CASSLVSGNGYTF.

The chain uses TRBV5-6 and TRBJ1-1, with unresolved D. The CDR3 has 14 residues. Germline CDR1 SGHDT, CDR2 YYEEEE. V shed 4 bases and J shed 7 bases, with 17 bases lying between them. CDR3 nucleotides: TGTGCCAGCAGCCAGGTAGCAGAAGAGGGTGAAGCTTTCTTT. It is translated as CASSQVAEEGEAFF.